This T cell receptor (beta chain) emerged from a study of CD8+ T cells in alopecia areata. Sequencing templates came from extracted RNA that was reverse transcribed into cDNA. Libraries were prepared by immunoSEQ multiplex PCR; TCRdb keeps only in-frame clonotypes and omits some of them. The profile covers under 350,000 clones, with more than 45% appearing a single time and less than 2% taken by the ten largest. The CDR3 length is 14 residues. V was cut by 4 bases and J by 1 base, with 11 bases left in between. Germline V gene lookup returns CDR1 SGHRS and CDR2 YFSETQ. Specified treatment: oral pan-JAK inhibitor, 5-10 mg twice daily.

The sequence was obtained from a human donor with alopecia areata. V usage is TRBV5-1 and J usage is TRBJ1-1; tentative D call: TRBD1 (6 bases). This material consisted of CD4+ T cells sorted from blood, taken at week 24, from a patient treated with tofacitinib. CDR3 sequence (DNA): TGCGCCAGCAGCCGGACGGGGGCGAACACTGAAGCTTTCTTT. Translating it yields CASSRTGANTEAFF. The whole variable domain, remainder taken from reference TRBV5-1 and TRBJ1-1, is KAGVTQTPRYLIKTRGQQVTLSCSPISGHRSVSWYQQTPGQGLQFLFEYFSETQRNKGNFPGRFSGRQFSNSRSEMNVSTLELGDSALYLCASSRTGANTEAFFGQGTRLTVV.